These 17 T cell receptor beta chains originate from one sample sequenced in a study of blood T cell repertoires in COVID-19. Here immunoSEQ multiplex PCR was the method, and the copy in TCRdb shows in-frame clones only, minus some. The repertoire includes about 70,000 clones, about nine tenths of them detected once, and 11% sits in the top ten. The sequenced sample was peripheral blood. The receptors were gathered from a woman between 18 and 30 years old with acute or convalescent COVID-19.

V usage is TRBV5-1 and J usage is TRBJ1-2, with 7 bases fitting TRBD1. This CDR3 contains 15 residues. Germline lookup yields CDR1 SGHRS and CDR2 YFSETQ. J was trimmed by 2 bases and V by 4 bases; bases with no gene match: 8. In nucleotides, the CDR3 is TGCGCCAGCAGCCCGAGAGGAGGGGGCAACTATGGCTACACCTTC. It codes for CASSPRGGGNYGYTF.

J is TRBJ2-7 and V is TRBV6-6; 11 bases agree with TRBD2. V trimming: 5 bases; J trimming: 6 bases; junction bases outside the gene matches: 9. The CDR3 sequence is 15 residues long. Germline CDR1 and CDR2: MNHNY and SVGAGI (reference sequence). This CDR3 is CASSPGLAGPGEQYF. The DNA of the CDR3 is TGTGCCAGCAGTCCCGGACTAGCGGGCCCCGGCGAGCAGTACTTC.

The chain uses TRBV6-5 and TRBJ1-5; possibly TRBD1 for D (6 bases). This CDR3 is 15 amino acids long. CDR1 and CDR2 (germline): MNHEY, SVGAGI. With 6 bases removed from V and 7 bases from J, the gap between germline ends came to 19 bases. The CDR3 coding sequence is TGTGCCAGCAGAGGGGGGGGGTTGAAGCGGCAGCCCCAGCATTTT. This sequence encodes CASRGGGLKRQPQHF.

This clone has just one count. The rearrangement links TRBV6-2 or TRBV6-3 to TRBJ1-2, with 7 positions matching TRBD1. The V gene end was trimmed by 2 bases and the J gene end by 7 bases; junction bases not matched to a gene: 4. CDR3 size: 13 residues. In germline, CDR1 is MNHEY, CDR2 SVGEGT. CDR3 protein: CASSYLGQSGYTF. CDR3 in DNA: TGTGCCAGCAGTTACCTGGGACAGTCTGGCTACACCTTC.

The CDR3 DNA is TGTGCCAGCAGCCAAGATGCACTAGCGGGGGACACCGGGGAGCTGTTTTTT. Translated, it gives CASSQDALAGDTGELFF. V gene TRBV14 combines with J gene TRBJ2-2, with 11 nucleotides matching TRBD2. V lost 0 bases, J lost 3 bases, and 3 bases stayed unmatched. CDR3 length: 17 amino acids. Germline CDR1 and CDR2: SGHDN and FVKESK.

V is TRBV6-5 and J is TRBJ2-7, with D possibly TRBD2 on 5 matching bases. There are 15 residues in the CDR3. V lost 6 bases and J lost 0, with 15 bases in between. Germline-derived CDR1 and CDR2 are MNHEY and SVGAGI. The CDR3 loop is CASRLQPSTSYEQYF. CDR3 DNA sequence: TGTGCCAGCAGACTACAACCTAGCACCTCCTACGAGCAGTACTTC.

The CDR3 sequence: CASSRLGMNTEAFF. The CDR3 DNA is TGTGCCAGCAGTCGACTCGGGATGAACACTGAAGCTTTCTTT. The V gene is TRBV2, the J gene TRBJ1-1; no firm D call. The germline V gene has CDR1 SNHLY and CDR2 FYNNEI. V was trimmed by 5 bases and J by 0 bases, leaving 10 bases between them. The CDR3 sequence is 14 residues long.

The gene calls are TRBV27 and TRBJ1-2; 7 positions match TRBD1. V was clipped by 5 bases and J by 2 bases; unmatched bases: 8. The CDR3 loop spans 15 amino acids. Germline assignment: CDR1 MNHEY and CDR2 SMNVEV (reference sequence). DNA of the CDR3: TGTGCCAGCAGTACCCTACAGGGGCCCAACTATGGCTACACCTTC. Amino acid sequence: CASSTLQGPNYGYTF.

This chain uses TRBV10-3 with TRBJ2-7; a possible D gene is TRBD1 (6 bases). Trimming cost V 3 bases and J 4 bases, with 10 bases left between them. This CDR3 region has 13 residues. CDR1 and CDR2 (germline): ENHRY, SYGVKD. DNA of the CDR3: TGTGCCATCAGTGAACAGGGAGTATACGAGCAGTACTTC. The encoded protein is CAISEQGVYEQYF.

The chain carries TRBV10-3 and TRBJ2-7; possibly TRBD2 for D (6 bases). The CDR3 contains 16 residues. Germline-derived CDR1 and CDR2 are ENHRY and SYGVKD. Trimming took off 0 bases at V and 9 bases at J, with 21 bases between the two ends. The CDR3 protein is CAISESTTGVAGVQYF. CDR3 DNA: TGTGCCATCAGTGAGTCGACGACGGGGGTAGCCGGAGTGCAGTACTTC.

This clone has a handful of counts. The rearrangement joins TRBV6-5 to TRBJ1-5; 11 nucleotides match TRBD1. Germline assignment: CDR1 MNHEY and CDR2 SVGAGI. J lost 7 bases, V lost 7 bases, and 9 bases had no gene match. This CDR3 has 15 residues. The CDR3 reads CASKGQGAVGQPQHF. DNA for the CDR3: TGTGCCAGCAAAGGACAGGGGGCGGTTGGGCAGCCCCAGCATTTT.

The CDR3 reads CASSLSADEAFF. CDR3 DNA sequence: TGTGCCAGCAGTTTGTCGGCGGATGAAGCTTTCTTT. The genes are TRBV28 and TRBJ1-1; D gene ambiguous. Germline CDR1 and CDR2: MDHEN and SYDVKM. The length of the CDR3 is 12 residues. V lost 3 bases, J lost 7 bases, and 9 bases lay in between.

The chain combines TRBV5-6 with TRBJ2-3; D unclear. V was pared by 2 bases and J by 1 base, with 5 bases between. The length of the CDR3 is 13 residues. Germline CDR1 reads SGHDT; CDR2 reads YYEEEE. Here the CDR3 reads CASSLGGTDTQYF. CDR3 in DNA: TGTGCCAGCAGCTTAGGAGGCACAGATACGCAGTATTTT. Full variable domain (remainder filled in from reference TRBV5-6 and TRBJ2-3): DAGVTQSPTHLIKTRGQQVTLRCSPKSGHDTVSWYQQALGQGPQFIFQYYEEEERQRGNFPDRFSGHQFPNYSSELNVNALLLGDSALYLCASSLGGTDTQYFGPGTRLTVL.

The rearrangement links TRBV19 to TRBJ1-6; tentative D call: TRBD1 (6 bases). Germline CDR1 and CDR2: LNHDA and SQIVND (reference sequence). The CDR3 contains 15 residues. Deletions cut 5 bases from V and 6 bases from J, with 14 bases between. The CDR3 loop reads CASSSTGTSNSPLHF. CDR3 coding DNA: TGTGCCAGTAGTTCGACCGGGACATCTAATTCACCCCTCCACTTT.

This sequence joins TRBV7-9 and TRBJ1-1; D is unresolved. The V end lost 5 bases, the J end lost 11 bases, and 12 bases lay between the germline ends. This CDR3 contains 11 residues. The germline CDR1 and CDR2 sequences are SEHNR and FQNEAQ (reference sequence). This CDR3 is CASSPGLDAFF. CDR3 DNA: TGTGCCAGCAGCCCTGGACTGGATGCTTTCTTT.

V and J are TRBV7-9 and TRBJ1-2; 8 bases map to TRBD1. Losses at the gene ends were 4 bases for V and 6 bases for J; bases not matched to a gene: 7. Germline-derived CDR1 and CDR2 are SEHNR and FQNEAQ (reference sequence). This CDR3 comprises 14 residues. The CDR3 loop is CASSSTRDRHGYTF. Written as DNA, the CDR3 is TGTGCCAGCAGCTCTACGCGGGACAGGCATGGCTACACCTTC.

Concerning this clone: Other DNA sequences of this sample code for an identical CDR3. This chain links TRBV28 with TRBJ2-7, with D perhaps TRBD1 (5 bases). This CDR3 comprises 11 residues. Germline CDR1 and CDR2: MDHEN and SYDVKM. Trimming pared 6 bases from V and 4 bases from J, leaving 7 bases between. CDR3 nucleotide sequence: TGTGCCAGCAGCCCAGGGTACGAGCAGTACTTC. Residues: CASSPGYEQYF.